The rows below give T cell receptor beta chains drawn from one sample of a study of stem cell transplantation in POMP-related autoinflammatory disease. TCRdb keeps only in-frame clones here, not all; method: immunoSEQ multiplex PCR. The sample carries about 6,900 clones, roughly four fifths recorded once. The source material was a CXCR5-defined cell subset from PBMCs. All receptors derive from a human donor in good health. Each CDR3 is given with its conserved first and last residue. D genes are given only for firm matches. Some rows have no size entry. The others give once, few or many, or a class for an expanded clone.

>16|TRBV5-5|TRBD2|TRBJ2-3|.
TGTGCCAGCAGCCCCCCCGCGGCAGGGAGGGGAGATACGCAGTATTTT
CASSPPAAGRGDTQYF
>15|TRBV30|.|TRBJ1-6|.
TGTGCCTGGGAGAGAAAGGACGGAAGGAGTTCACCCCTCCACTTT
CAWERKDGRSSPLHF
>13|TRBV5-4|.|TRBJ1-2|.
TGTGCCAGCAGCGGGCCCGGACTAGACGGCTACACCTTC
CASSGPGLDGYTF
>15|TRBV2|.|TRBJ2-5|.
TGTGCCAGCAGTGAATTGGCCGTCTTTCAAGAGACCCAGTACTTC
CASSELAVFQETQYF
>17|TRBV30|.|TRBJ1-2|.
TGTGCCTGGAGTGAGGTTACAGGGACCGCTGATTTTTATGGCTACACCTTC
CAWSEVTGTADFYGYTF
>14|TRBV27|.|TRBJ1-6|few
TGTGCCAGCAGTACGGCGCTCTTGGGTTCACCCCTCCACTTT
CASSTALLGSPLHF
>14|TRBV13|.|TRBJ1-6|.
TGTGCCAGCAGCTTGCGGGGGAAAGCTTCACCCCTCCACTTT
CASSLRGKASPLHF
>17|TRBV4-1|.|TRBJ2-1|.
TGCGCCAGCAGCCAAGCCCCCGTGGGGAGCTCCTACAATGAGCAGTTCTTC
CASSQAPVGSSYNEQFF
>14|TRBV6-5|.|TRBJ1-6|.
TGTGCCAGCAGTTACTCTGGGGGTCGCTCACCCCTCCACTTT
CASSYSGGRSPLHF
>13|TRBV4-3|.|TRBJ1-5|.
TGCGCCAGCAGCCAAGATGAGGGTCGGCCCCAGCATTTT
CASSQDEGRPQHF
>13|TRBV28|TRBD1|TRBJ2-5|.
TGTGCCAGCAACGACAGGGTGCAAGAGACCCAGTACTTC
CASNDRVQETQYF
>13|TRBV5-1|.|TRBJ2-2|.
TGCGCCAGCAGCGAGGGGGTTACCGGGGAGCTGTTTTTT
CASSEGVTGELFF
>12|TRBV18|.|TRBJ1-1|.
TGTGCCAGCTCAACGGTGAACACTGAAGCTTTCTTT
CASSTVNTEAFF
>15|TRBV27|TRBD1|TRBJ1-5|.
TGTGCCAGCAGAAAAGGACAGGGGGCTTTTCAGCCCCAGCATTTT
CASRKGQGAFQPQHF
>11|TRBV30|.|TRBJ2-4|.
TGTGCCTGGAGCGCCAAAAACATTCAGTACTTC
CAWSAKNIQYF
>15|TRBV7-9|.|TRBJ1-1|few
TGTGCCAGCAGCTTATCAGCGGGAATGAACACTGAAGCTTTCTTT
CASSLSAGMNTEAFF
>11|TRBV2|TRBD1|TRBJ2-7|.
TGTGCCAGCAGGCTAGGGGACAGTAGGTACTTC
CASRLGDSRYF
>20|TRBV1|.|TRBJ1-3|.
TGCACCAGCAGCCACTTTTGGGACAGGGGACCTACGGTCCCTGGAAACACCATATATTTT
CTSSHFWDRGPTVPGNTIYF
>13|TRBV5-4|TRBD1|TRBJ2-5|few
TGTGCCAGCGCCCCCAGGGGGTGGGAGACCCAGTACTTC
CASAPRGWETQYF
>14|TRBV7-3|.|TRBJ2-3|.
TGTGCCAGCAGCTTAAGTGGGCTGACAGATACGCAGTATTTT
CASSLSGLTDTQYF
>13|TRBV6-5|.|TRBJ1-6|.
TGTGCCAGCAGGTCGGACAGCCCTTCACCCCTCCACTTT
CASRSDSPSPLHF
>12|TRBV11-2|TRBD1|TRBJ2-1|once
TGTGCCAGCTCGCTGGACAGGTTTGAGCAGTTCTTC
CASSLDRFEQFF
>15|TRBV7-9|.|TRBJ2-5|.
TGTGCCAGCAGCTTGTCCGGGGGGCCGCAAGAGACCCAGTACTTC
CASSLSGGPQETQYF
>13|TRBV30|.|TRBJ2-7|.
TGTGCCTGGAGTGTACTTAGGAGTGGCGAGCAGTACTTC
CAWSVLRSGEQYF
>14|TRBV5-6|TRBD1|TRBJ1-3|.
TGTGCCAGCAGCTTACAGGGGGGTGGAAACACCATATATTTT
CASSLQGGGNTIYF
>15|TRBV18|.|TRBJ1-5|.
TGTGCCAGCTCTACTGGGGGGGACGGCAATCAGCCCCAGCATTTT
CASSTGGDGNQPQHF
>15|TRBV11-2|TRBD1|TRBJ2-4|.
TGTGCCAGCAGCCTGGGGACAGGCCATGAAAACATTCAGTACTTC
CASSLGTGHENIQYF
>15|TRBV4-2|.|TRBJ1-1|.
TGTGCCAGCAGCCAAGAGGGAATGGGGGGGGCTGAAGCTTTCTTT
CASSQEGMGGAEAFF
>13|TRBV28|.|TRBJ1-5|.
TGTGCCAGCAGTCCCCGGGGTTTTCAGCCCCAGCATTTT
CASSPRGFQPQHF
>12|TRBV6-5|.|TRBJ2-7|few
TGTGCCAGCAGTTACCTACACGGCGAGCAGTACTTC
CASSYLHGEQYF
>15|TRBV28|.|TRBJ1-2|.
TGTGCCAGCAGTTCCAGCCGGAGGGAAGGGTATGGCTACACCTTC
CASSSSRREGYGYTF
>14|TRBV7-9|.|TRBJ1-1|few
TGTGCCAGCAGCTTAGAGGCGGAAGGCACTGAAGCTTTCTTT
CASSLEAEGTEAFF
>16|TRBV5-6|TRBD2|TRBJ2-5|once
TGTGCCAGCAGCTTGTTGTTAGCGGGGGATCAAGAGACCCAGTACTTC
CASSLLLAGDQETQYF
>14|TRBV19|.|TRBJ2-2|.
TGTGCCAGTAGTGCGGACAGTTGGACCGGGGAGCTGTTTTTT
CASSADSWTGELFF
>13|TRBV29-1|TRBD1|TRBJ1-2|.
TGCAGCGCCACCGACAGGGGGCGAAAAGGCTACACCTTC
CSATDRGRKGYTF
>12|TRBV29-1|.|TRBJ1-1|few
TGCAGCGTTGGTGCAAGGGACGTTCGAGCTTTCTTT
CSVGARDVRAFF
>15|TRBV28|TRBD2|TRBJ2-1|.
TGTGCCAGCAGGCTAGCGGGGGCCTCATGGAATGAGCAGTTCTTC
CASRLAGASWNEQFF
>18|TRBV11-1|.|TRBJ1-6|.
TGTGCCAGCAGCCCTGCAGTGGGGGCGATCTCCTATAATTCACCCCTCCACTTT
CASSPAVGAISYNSPLHF
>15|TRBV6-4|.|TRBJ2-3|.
TGTGCCAGCAGAGCCGTTGGAGGTAGCACAGATACGCAGTATTTT
CASRAVGGSTDTQYF
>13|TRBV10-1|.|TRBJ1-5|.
TGCGCCAGAAGAGAGAGGAGCAATCAGCCCCAGCATTTT
CARRERSNQPQHF